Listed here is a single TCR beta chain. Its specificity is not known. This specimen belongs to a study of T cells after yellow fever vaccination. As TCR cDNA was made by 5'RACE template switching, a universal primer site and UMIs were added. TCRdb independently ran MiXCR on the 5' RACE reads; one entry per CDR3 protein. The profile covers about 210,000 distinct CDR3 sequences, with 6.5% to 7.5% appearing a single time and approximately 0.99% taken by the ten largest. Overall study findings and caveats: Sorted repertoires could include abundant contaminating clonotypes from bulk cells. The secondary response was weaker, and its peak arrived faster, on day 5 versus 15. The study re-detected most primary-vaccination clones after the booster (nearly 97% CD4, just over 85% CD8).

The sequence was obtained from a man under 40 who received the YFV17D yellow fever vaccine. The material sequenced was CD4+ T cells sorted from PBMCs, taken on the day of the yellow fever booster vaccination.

The CDR3 bases are TGTGCCACCAGCAGAGATACCGGGGCCGCCAATCAGCCCCAGCATTTT. Protein product: CATSRDTGAANQPQHF. The genes are TRBV15 and TRBJ1-5; possible D gene TRBD1, 5 bases. CDR1 is LNHNV and CDR2 is YYDKDF in the germline V gene (reference sequence). The length of the CDR3 is 16 residues. Trimming stripped 0 bases from V and 3 bases from J, with 12 bases between. The variable domain in full, with the rest retrieved from reference TRBV15 and TRBJ1-5, is DAMVIQNPRYQVTQFGKPVTLSCSQTLNHNVMYWYQQKSSQAPKLLFHYYDKDFNNEADTPDNFQSRRPNTSFCFLDIRSPGLGDTAMYLCATSRDTGAANQPQHFGDGTRLSIL.